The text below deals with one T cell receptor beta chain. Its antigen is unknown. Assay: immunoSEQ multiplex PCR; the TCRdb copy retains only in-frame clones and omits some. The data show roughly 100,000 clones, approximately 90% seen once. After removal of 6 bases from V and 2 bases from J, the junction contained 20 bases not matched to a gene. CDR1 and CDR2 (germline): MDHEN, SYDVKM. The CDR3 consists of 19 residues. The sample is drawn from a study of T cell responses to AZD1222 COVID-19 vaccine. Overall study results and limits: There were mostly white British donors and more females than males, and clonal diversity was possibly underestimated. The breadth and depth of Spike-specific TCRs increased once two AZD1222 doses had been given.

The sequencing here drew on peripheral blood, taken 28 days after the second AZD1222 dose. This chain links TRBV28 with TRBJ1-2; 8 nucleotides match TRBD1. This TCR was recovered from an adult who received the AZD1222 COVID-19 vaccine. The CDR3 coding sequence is TGTGCCAGCAGGGGGGCAGGGGGCGGCTCACTCTCTCCGAACTATGGCTACACCTTC. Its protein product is CASRGAGGGSLSPNYGYTF.